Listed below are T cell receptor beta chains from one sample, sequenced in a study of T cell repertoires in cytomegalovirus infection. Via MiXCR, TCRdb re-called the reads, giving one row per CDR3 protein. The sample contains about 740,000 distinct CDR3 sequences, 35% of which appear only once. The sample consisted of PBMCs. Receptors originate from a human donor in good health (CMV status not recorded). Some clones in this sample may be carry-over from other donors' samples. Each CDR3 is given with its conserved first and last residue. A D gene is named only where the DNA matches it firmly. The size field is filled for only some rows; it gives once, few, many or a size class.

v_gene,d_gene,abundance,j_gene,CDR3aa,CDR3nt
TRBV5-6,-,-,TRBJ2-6,CASSLTGLGANVLTF,TGTGCCAGCAGCTTGACAGGGTTGGGGGCCAACGTCCTGACTTTC
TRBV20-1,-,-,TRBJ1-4,CSALPGRTTNEKLFF,TGCAGTGCTCTCCCGGGGCGCACAACTAATGAAAAACTGTTTTTT
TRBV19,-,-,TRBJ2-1,CASSAYREGEQFF,TGTGCCAGTAGTGCGTACAGGGAAGGTGAGCAGTTCTTC
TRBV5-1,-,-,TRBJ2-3,CASSFKPGRTDTQYF,TGCGCCAGCAGCTTTAAACCTGGTCGCACAGATACGCAGTATTTT
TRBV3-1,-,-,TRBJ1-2,CASTAPHRGYTF,TGTGCCAGCACCGCGCCCCATAGAGGCTACACCTTC
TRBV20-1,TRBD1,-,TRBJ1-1,CSASQGAEAFF,TGCAGTGCTAGCCAGGGGGCTGAAGCTTTCTTT
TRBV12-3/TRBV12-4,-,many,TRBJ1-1,CASSPISTEAFF,TGTGCCAGCAGTCCTATTTCCACTGAAGCTTTCTTT
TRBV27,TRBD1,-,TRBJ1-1,CASSSPSRQGSRAFF,TGTGCCAGCAGTTCCCCCAGCAGACAGGGCTCTAGAGCTTTCTTT
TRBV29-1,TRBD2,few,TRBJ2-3,CSVALGTSGTDTQYF,TGCAGCGTTGCATTGGGGACTAGCGGGACCGATACGCAGTATTTT
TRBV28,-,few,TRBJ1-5,CASSTQQGRSNQPQHF,TGTGCCAGCAGTACTCAGCAGGGGAGAAGCAATCAGCCCCAGCATTTT
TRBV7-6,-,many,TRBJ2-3,CASSFPLLSGTDTQYF,TGTGCCAGCAGCTTCCCACTCCTTAGCGGCACAGATACGCAGTATTTT
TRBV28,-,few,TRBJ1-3,CASIPWPGRSSGNTIYF,TGTGCCAGCATCCCCTGGCCGGGTCGGAGCTCTGGAAACACCATATATTTT
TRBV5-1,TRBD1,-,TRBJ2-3,CASAGTVSTDTQYF,TGCGCCAGCGCCGGGACAGTTAGCACAGATACGCAGTATTTT
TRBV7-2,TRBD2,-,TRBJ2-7,CASSPGGVGEQYF,TGTGCCAGCAGCCCTGGGGGGGTTGGGGAGCAGTACTTC
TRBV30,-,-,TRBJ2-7,CAWRGPGTLTYEQYF,TGTGCCTGGAGGGGCCCCGGGACTTTAACTTACGAGCAGTACTTC
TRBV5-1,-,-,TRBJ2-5,CASSLTGPSPQETQYF,TGCGCCAGCAGCCTCACAGGGCCGTCCCCCCAAGAGACCCAGTACTTC
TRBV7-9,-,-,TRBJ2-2,CASSLPSRVVTGELFF,TGTGCCAGCAGCTTACCATCCAGGGTGGTTACCGGGGAGCTGTTTTTT
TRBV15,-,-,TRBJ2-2,CATSSDSNTGELFF,TGTGCCACCAGCAGCGACAGTAACACCGGGGAGCTGTTTTTT
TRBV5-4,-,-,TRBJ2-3,CASSQQGLGTDTQYF,TGTGCCAGCAGCCAACAGGGCCTTGGAACAGATACGCAGTATTTT
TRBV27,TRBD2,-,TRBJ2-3,CASSSRTSGREYTQYF,TGTGCCAGCAGTTCGAGGACTAGCGGGAGGGAGTATACGCAGTATTTT
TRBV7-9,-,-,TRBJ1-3,CASSSTGIARGGNTIYF,TGTGCCAGCAGCTCTACAGGGATAGCACGGGGAGGAAACACCATATATTTT
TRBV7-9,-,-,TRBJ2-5,CASSSATIQETQYF,TGTGCCAGCAGCTCCGCGACAATCCAAGAGACCCAGTACTTC
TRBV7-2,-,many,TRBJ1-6,CASSLDLGNNSPLHF,TGTGCCAGCAGCTTAGATCTAGGAAATAATTCACCCCTCCACTTT
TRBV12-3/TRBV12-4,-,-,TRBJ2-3,CASTEQDTDTQYF,TGTGCCAGCACCGAACAGGACACAGATACGCAGTATTTT
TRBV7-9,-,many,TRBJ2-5,CASSPVVGQETQYF,TGTGCCAGCAGCCCAGTAGTAGGGCAAGAGACCCAGTACTTC
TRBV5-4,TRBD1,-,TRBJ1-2,CASSQPGQGYGYTF,TGTGCCAGCAGTCAGCCGGGACAGGGGTATGGCTACACCTTC
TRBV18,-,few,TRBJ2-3,CASSSERASQYF,TGTGCCAGCTCATCGGAGCGGGCATCGCAGTATTTT
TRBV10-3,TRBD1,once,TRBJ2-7,CAISTGGGWANEQYF,TGTGCCATCAGTACAGGGGGAGGTTGGGCGAACGAGCAGTACTTC
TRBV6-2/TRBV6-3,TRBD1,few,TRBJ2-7,CASQLRDRSHEQYF,TGTGCCAGCCAACTCCGGGACAGGTCCCACGAGCAGTACTTC
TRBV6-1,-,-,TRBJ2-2,CASSPFWGKNTGELFF,TGTGCCAGCAGTCCCTTTTGGGGCAAAAACACCGGGGAGCTGTTTTTT
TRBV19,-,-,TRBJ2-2,CASTHSGLWSGELFF,TGTGCCAGCACCCACTCGGGTCTGTGGTCCGGGGAGCTGTTTTTT
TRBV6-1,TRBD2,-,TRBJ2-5,CASNGSGSRGETQYF,TGTGCCAGCAACGGGAGCGGGAGTAGAGGAGAGACCCAGTACTTC
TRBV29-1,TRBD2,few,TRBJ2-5,CSASSLASQETQYF,TGCAGCGCCTCATCACTAGCGTCTCAAGAGACCCAGTACTTC
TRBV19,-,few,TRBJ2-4,CASSIRTEGWNIQYF,TGTGCCAGTAGTATAAGGACAGAGGGATGGAACATTCAGTACTTC
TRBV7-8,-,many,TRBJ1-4,CASSSHRGSEKLFF,TGTGCCAGCAGCTCCCATCGGGGGAGTGAAAAACTGTTTTTT
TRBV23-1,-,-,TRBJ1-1,CASSQGIPATEAFF,TGCGCCAGCAGTCAAGGAATACCAGCCACTGAAGCTTTCTTT
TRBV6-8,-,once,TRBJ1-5,CASRLRGGGNQPQHF,TGTGCCAGCAGACTTCGCGGGGGCGGCAATCAGCCCCAGCATTTT
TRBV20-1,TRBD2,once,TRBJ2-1,CSARGTSGGLGSYNEQFF,TGCAGTGCTAGGGGGACTAGCGGGGGGCTGGGCTCCTACAATGAGCAGTTCTTC
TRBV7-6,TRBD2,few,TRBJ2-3,CASSVGLAGGLSDTQYF,TGTGCCAGCAGCGTGGGACTAGCGGGAGGGCTCTCAGATACGCAGTATTTT
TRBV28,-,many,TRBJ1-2,CASTSGTPNYGYTF,TGTGCCAGCACCTCGGGGACACCGAACTATGGCTACACCTTC
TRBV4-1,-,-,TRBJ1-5,CASSQAKLGGKPQHF,TGCGCCAGCAGCCAAGCAAAATTAGGTGGGAAGCCCCAGCATTTT
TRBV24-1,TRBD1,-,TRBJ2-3,CATSDPGQGTDTQYF,TGTGCCACCAGTGATCCGGGACAGGGCACAGATACGCAGTATTTT
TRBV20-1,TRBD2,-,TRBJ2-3,CSASPPGRGTQYF,TGCAGTGCTAGTCCCCCGGGGCGGGGGACGCAGTATTTT
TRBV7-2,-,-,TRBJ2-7,CASRPYEQYF,TGTGCCAGCAGGCCCTACGAGCAGTACTTC